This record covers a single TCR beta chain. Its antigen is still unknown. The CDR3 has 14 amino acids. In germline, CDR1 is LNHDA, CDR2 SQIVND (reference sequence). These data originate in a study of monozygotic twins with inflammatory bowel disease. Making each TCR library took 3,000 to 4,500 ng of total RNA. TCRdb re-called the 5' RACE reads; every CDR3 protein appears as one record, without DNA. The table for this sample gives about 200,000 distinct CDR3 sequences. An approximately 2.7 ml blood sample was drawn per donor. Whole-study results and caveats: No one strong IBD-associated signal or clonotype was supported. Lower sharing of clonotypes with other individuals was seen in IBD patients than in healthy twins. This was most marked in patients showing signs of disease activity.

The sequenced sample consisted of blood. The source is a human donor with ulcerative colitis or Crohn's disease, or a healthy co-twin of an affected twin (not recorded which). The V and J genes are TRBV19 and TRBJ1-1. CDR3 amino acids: CATDDLTKNTEAFF.